A selection of T cell receptor beta chains follows, all from one sample in a study of early T cells in non-severe SARS-CoV-2 infection. TCRdb recomputed calls from the 5' RACE reads with MiXCR, one row per CDR3 protein. This table holds more than 50,000 distinct CDR3 sequences, around 10% found once. The sequenced sample consisted of whole blood. The receptors here all came from an adult who was a healthcare worker with PCR-confirmed SARS-CoV-2 infection or an uninfected control (not recorded which). Each CDR3 is given with its conserved first and last residue. A D gene is named only where the DNA matches it firmly. The size of a clone is reported for some rows only, either as once, few or many, or as a class for expanded clones.

V gene,J gene,clone size,D gene,CDR3 DNA,CDR3 protein
TRBV5-6,TRBJ2-6,many,NA,TGTGCCAGCAGCCCGTTACCTTTTTCCTCCTCTGGGGCCAACGTCCTGACTTTC,CASSPLPFSSSGANVLTF
TRBV4-1,TRBJ2-3,many,NA,TGCGCCAGCAGCCAAGTCCCACGAGGCGGGATAGGCACAGATACGCAGTATTTT,CASSQVPRGGIGTDTQYF
TRBV5-1,TRBJ2-7,NA,NA,TGCGCCAGCAGCTTCGCTGGGTCCTACGAGCAGTACTTC,CASSFAGSYEQYF
TRBV19,TRBJ2-3,many,NA,TGTGCCAGTAGTATCACGCTGTGGGAAAATACGCAGTATTTT,CASSITLWENTQYF
TRBV4-3,TRBJ1-6,many,NA,TGCGCCAGCAGCCAAGATGGCAGGGATTCACCCCTCCACTTT,CASSQDGRDSPLHF
TRBV9,TRBJ2-2,NA,NA,TGTGCCAGCAGCCACGGGTACACCGGGGAGCTGTTTTTT,CASSHGYTGELFF
TRBV5-5,TRBJ2-2,many,NA,TGTGCCAGCAGCTTGGTGCATTCAGCAGGGCCTACGACTGGGGAGCTGTTTTTT,CASSLVHSAGPTTGELFF
TRBV10-2,TRBJ1-5,many,NA,TGCGCCAGCGCAGGGTTGAGCAATCAGCCCCAGCATTTT,CASAGLSNQPQHF
TRBV30,TRBJ2-1,many,NA,TGTGCCTGGAGTGTAACGGCAGGGGTTCTTGGGCAGTTCTTC,CAWSVTAGVLGQFF
TRBV5-1,TRBJ2-2,many,TRBD2,TGCGCCAGCAGCGCACATATAGCGGGGGTGAACACCGGGGAGCTGTTTTTT,CASSAHIAGVNTGELFF
TRBV6-5,TRBJ2-7,many,TRBD1,TGTGCCAGCAGTGGACAGGGGGCGCGGGGCGAGCAGTACTTC,CASSGQGARGEQYF
TRBV7-9,TRBJ2-1,many,TRBD1,TGTGCCAGCAGCTTAGCGATTGGGCAGGGGGCAAACAATGAGCAGTTCTTC,CASSLAIGQGANNEQFF
TRBV7-9,TRBJ2-1,many,NA,TGTGCCAGCAGCTTAGGTCGGTTACTTCGGAGAGACTACAATGAGCAGTTCTTC,CASSLGRLLRRDYNEQFF
TRBV4-3,TRBJ1-5,many,NA,TGCGCCAGCAGCCAAGATTTGTATCAGCCCCAGCATTTT,CASSQDLYQPQHF
TRBV18,TRBJ2-3,NA,TRBD1,TGTGCCAGCTCACCCGGGACAGGGAAGGATACGCAGTATTTT,CASSPGTGKDTQYF
TRBV4-1,TRBJ1-4,few,NA,TGCGCCAGCAGCCAAGATTTAGCACAGGGTAACGCAAAACTGTTTTTT,CASSQDLAQGNAKLFF
TRBV7-2,TRBJ2-2,many,TRBD2,TGTGCCAGCAGCTTCTCCCGGGCGGGAGGGGGAAACGGGGAGCTGTTTTTT,CASSFSRAGGGNGELFF
TRBV27,TRBJ2-5,large,NA,TGTGCCAGCAGTTTGGGGGGGGCTCGGGAGACCCAGTACTTC,CASSLGGARETQYF
TRBV10-3,TRBJ2-5,NA,TRBD2,TGTGCCATCAGTGAGGGACTAGCGGGAGACCAAGAGACCCAGTACTTC,CAISEGLAGDQETQYF
TRBV19,TRBJ1-2,many,NA,TGTGCCAGTAACTTAGGTGGGGGTCACCATGGCTACACCTTC,CASNLGGGHHGYTF